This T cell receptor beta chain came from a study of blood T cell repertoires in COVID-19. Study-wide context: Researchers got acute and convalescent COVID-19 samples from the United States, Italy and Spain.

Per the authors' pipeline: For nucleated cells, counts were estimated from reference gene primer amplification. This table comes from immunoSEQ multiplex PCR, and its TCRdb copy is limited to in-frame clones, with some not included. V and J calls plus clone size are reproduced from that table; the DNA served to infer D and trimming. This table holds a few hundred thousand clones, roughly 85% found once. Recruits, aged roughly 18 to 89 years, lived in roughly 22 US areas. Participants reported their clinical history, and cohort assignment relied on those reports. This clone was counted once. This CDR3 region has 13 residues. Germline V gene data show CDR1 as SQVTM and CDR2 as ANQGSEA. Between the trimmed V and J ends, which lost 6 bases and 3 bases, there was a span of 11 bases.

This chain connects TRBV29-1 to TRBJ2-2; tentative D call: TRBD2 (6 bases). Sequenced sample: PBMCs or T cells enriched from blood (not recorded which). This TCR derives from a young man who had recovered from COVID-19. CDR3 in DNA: TGCAGCGTCGACTGGGAGGACACCGGGGAGCTGTTTTTT. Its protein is CSVDWEDTGELFF.